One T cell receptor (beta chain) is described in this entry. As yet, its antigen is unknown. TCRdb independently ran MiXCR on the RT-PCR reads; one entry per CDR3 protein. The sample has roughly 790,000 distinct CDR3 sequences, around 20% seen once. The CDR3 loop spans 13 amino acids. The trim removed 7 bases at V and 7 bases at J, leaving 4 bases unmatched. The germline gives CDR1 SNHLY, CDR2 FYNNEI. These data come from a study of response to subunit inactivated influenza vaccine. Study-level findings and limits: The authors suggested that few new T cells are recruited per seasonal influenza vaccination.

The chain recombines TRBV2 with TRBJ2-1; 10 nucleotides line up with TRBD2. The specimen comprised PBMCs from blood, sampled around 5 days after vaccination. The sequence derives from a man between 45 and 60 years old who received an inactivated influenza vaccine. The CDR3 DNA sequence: TGTGCCAGCACCCTAGCGGGAGTAAATGAGCAGTTCTTC. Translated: CASTLAGVNEQFF.